The sequence of this TCR beta chain was determined in a study of shared clonotypes between healthy human individuals. Trimming shortened V by 4 bases and J by 2 bases, and 9 bases separated the two germline ends. Germline V gives CDR1 SGDLS, CDR2 YYNGEE. The CDR3 consists of 13 residues. Here immunoSEQ multiplex PCR was the method, and the copy in TCRdb shows in-frame clones only, minus some. The sample lists some 2,500,000 clones, just under 95% occurring once. The sequenced material came from naive CD4+ T cells from PBMCs. The subset: CD45RA+ positively selected. The receptor was derived from a man between 18 and 29 years old in good health. Some clones in this sample may be carry-over from other donors' samples. The V gene is TRBV9, the J gene TRBJ1-2; weak D call: TRBD1 (6 bases). Here the CDR3 reads CASSRTENYGYTF. DNA for the CDR3: TGTGCCAGCAGCCGGACAGAAAACTATGGCTACACCTTC.